This T cell receptor beta chain was recorded in a study of T cell repertoires in cytomegalovirus infection. Study information: Public TCR beta signatures marked donors with CMV infection and the matching HLA.

Each CDR3 protein gets one entry after TCRdb re-called the reads with MiXCR. The data show about 310,000 distinct CDR3 sequences, 9.6% seen once. Losses at the gene ends were 0 bases for V and 7 bases for J; bases not matched to a gene: 10. Germline CDR1 is MNHEY and CDR2 is SVGAGI. This CDR3 spans 18 amino acids. Study observations and caveats: Using cumulative public TCR beta family frequency, the authors identified those who carried CMV together with the relevant HLA. Clonotype analysis showed dominance of the ex vivo response by HLA-C-restricted CMV-specific TCR beta clonotypes.

At least ten counts were recorded for this clonotype. Its antigen is undetermined. Source material: PBMCs. The sequence was collected from a human donor in good health (CMV status not recorded). Some clones in this sample may be carry-over from other donors' samples. The rearrangement joins TRBV6-5 to TRBJ1-6; 9 bases fit TRBD1. CDR3 region: CASSYSPITGQGNSPLHF. The CDR3 DNA is TGTGCCAGCAGTTACTCTCCGATTACGGGACAGGGAAATTCACCCCTCCACTTT.